These 12 T cell receptor beta chains originate from one sample sequenced in a study of blood T cell repertoires in COVID-19. Assay: immunoSEQ multiplex PCR; the TCRdb copy retains only in-frame clones and omits some. The sample shows 150,000 to 200,000 clones, roughly 73% of them seen only once. Sequenced material: peripheral blood. The receptors shown here come from a woman older than 75 with active or convalescent COVID-19.

The rearrangement links TRBV6-2 or TRBV6-3 to TRBJ2-1, with 12 bases identical to TRBD1. Germline CDR1 MNHEY, CDR2 SVGEGT. The CDR3 extends over 17 amino acids. J lost 7 bases, V lost 5 bases, and 12 bases had no gene match. CDR3 nucleotide sequence: TGTGCCAGCAGTCACATATCCGGGACAGGGGGCAGGAATGAGCAGTTCTTC. Encoded protein: CASSHISGTGGRNEQFF.

This chain connects TRBV5-1 to TRBJ2-1; D may be TRBD1 (6 bases). Trimming removed 5 bases from V and 3 bases from J, with 12 bases in between. Germline CDR1 SGHRS, CDR2 YFSETQ. The CDR3 loop spans 14 amino acids. Here the CDR3 reads CASRPGDHYNEQFF. CDR3 nucleotide sequence: TGCGCCAGCAGGCCAGGGGACCACTACAATGAGCAGTTCTTC.

The V gene is TRBV9, the J gene TRBJ1-2; 8 positions agree with TRBD1. Germline CDR1 SGDLS, CDR2 YYNGEE. The V and J ends lost 0 bases and 4 bases, in that order; junction bases with no gene match: 5. The CDR3 is 15 amino acids. CDR3 region: CASSVGQGAGYGYTF. The CDR3 DNA reads TGTGCCAGCAGCGTAGGTCAGGGGGCTGGCTATGGCTACACCTTC.

The rearrangement joins TRBV4-1 to TRBJ1-4; 7 bases align to TRBD1. This CDR3 is 17 amino acids long. Per the germline V gene, CDR1 is MGHRA and CDR2 is YSYEKL. J was trimmed by 6 bases and V by 4 bases; bases with no gene match: 14. CDR3 in amino acids: CASSRTGRGRFDEKLFF. The CDR3, as DNA: TGCGCCAGCAGCCGGACCGGGAGGGGGCGGTTTGATGAAAAACTGTTTTTT.

This clone has more than one count but fewer than ten. The rearrangement joins TRBV10-3 to TRBJ1-5; TRBD1 matches 7 bases. The CDR3 contains 12 residues. Germline CDR1 ENHRY, CDR2 SYGVKD. V shed 10 bases, J shed 4 bases, and the junction held 4 bases outside the gene matches. The CDR3 reads CATGQPNQPQHF. CDR3 nucleotide sequence: TGTGCCACGGGACAGCCTAATCAGCCCCAGCATTTT.

This sequence joins TRBV30 and TRBJ2-6; D uncertain. V gave up 0 bases and J gave up 0 bases, with 3 bases separating them. Germline V gives CDR1 GTSNPN, CDR2 SVGIG (reference sequence). The CDR3 is 14 amino acids. The CDR3, as DNA: TGTGCCTGGAGTGTCCACTCTGGGGCCAACGTCCTGACTTTC. It yields the protein CAWSVHSGANVLTF.

This chain uses TRBV29-1 with TRBJ1-2; unclear D gene. The germline V gene has CDR1 SQVTM and CDR2 ANQGSEA. The CDR3 is 12 amino acids. Trimming removed 4 bases at V and 3 bases at J, with 9 bases between. CDR3 sequence (DNA): TGCAGCGTTGTGGCTTCTGACTATGGCTACACCTTC. Translation: CSVVASDYGYTF.

The rearrangement joins TRBV3-1 (or the pseudogene TRBV3-2) to TRBJ2-3, with TRBD2 matching 9 bases. V lost 0 bases to trimming and J lost 6 bases; unmatched junction nucleotides: 19. Germline loops: CDR1 LGHDT, CDR2 YNNKEL (reference sequence). The CDR3 is 20 amino acids. CDR3 coding DNA: TGTGCCAGCAGCCAAGAAAATTGTATGGAGCGGGGGGCTCCGAGGGATACGCAGTATTTT. Amino acids: CASSQENCMERGAPRDTQYF.

This rearrangement joins TRBV20-1 to TRBJ1-5; a weak D match, TRBD1 (6 bases). CDR1 is DFQATT, CDR2 SNEGSKA, per germline (reference sequence). The germline V and J ends were trimmed by 3 bases and 6 bases, with 18 bases remaining between them. This CDR3 has 15 residues. The CDR3 region has the DNA TGCAGTGCTAGTCACAGGGTGCGGGTAGGTCAGCCCCAGCATTTT. It translates to CSASHRVRVGQPQHF.

This chain connects TRBV28 to TRBJ1-4; TRBD1 agrees at 8 bases. Germline CDR1 reads MDHEN; CDR2 reads SYDVKM. This CDR3 region has 12 residues. The junction had 2 bases not matched to a gene; V was cut back by 8 bases and J by 6 bases. The DNA of the CDR3 is TGTGCCAGCCGACAGGGGCATGAAAAACTGTTTTTT. This translates into CASRQGHEKLFF.

This chain connects TRBV3-1 (or the pseudogene TRBV3-2) to TRBJ2-1, with 8 bases fitting TRBD2. This CDR3 region has 13 residues. CDR1 LGHDT and CDR2 YNNKEL come from the germline V gene (reference sequence). V trimming: 0 bases; J trimming: 13 bases; junction bases outside the gene matches: 5. CDR3 DNA sequence: TGTGCCAGCAGCCAAGAGGGTGGACTAGCACAGTTCTTC. It codes for CASSQEGGLAQFF.

V is TRBV6-2 or TRBV6-3 and J is TRBJ2-7; 9 bases are shared with TRBD1. The CDR3 covers 16 residues. The V gene end was trimmed by 2 bases and the J gene end by 5 bases; junction bases not matched to a gene: 10. Germline CDR1 MNHEY, CDR2 SVGEGT. The CDR3 here is CASSYGGPGTGNEQYF. The DNA for the CDR3 is TGTGCCAGCAGTTACGGGGGCCCCGGGACAGGGAACGAGCAGTACTTC.